The clone carrying this T cell receptor (beta chain) was recorded only once. The antigen remains undetermined. The V and J ends lost 7 bases and 8 bases, in that order; junction bases with no gene match: 6. This CDR3 has 11 residues. From germline, CDR1 is SQVTM and CDR2 ANQGSEA. The sample is drawn from a study of T cell repertoires in cytomegalovirus infection. Study in general: Recently described HLA-C-restricted plus well-studied HLA-B-restricted CMV epitopes were used.

Study-level results: In two of eight donors, the top clonotype was HLA-C-restricted CMV-specific. CMV carriers having the relevant HLA were flagged by cumulative public TCR beta family frequency.

TCRdb passed the reads through MiXCR, listing each CDR3 protein once. The repertoire consists of hundreds of thousands of distinct CDR3 sequences, with more than 25% occurring once and the leading ten covering about an eighth. The J gene is TRBJ1-2, the V gene TRBV29-1; TRBD1 matches 8 bases. Sequenced material: cultured CD8+ T cells from PBMCs, taken from culture after CMV antigen stimulation. The sequence was obtained from a human donor in good health (CMV status not recorded). Some clones in this sample may be carry-over from other donors' samples. CDR3 coding DNA: TGCAGCGCTGACAGGGGTGAGGGCTACACCTTC. Translated: CSADRGEGYTF. The variable domain in full, with the rest retrieved from reference TRBV29-1 and TRBJ1-2, is SAVISQKPSRDICQRGTSLTIQCQVDSQVTMMFWYRQQPGQSLTLIATANQGSEATYESGFVIDKFPISRPNLTFSTLTVSNMSPEDSSIYLCSADRGEGYTFGSGTRLTVV.